This record concerns one T cell receptor beta chain sequence. Its specificity is not known. Described treatment: approximately 10-day PBMC culture with coronavirus spike peptide pools or control peptides (ViraFEST assay). Scientists separated out CD4+ T cells through negative selection following 10 days in culture. This sample was included in a study of vaccination and CD4 T cells after COVID-19. On the study more broadly: Sampling post-COVID took place a median about 95 days after diagnosis (range 35 to 161). Ranging from 14 to 241, the interval between dose two and post-vaccine sampling had a median of about 72 days. Overall study findings and caveats: The appearance of a median approximately 85% of reactive clones in convalescent patients occurred only post-vaccination.

Cultured CD4+ T cell DNA underwent sequencing with the Oncomine TCR Beta short-read assay. MiXCR was run by TCRdb on the PCR reads, yielding one entry per CDR3 protein. This table has 11,000 or so distinct CDR3 sequences, around 66% appearing once. This CDR3 spans 19 amino acids. Germline loops: CDR1 KGHSH, CDR2 LQKENI. V was cut by 1 base and J by 4 bases, with 25 bases left in between. Source material: CD4+ T cells from blood, cultured in vitro. This clonotype was obtained from a human donor who had recovered from COVID-19. The chain links TRBV18 to TRBJ1-2; no reliable D call. The CDR3 loop reads CASSPRLHGQDGRAYGYTF. CDR3 in DNA: TGTGCCAGCTCACCACGTTTACACGGTCAAGACGGTCGGGCCTATGGCTACACCTTC.